These 15 T cell receptor beta chains share one sample of origin, sequenced in a study of cytomegalovirus exposure and HLA in healthy donors. PCR was performed using 60 Vbeta and 13 Jbeta primers. Using immunoSEQ multiplex PCR, the repertoire was profiled, and TCRdb retains in-frame clones only, with some absent. The sample holds around 160,000 clones, under 85% seen once. Input material: PBMCs. These receptors originate from a woman aged 40 to 50 in good health and CMV-seropositive.

This chain uses TRBV19 with TRBJ2-3; TRBD1 agrees at 8 bases. Unmatched junction bases numbered 11, after V lost 6 bases and J lost 3 bases. Germline loops: CDR1 LNHDA, CDR2 SQIVND (reference sequence). The CDR3 contains 16 residues. The CDR3 reads CASRNGWTGRTDTQYF. As DNA, the CDR3 is TGTGCCAGTAGAAATGGGTGGACAGGGAGGACAGATACGCAGTATTTT.

Only a few counts were recorded for this clone. The CDR3, as DNA: TGTGCCAGCAGTGATGTGGGGGGGGGAGCTTTCTTT. The encoded protein is CASSDVGGGAFF. J is TRBJ1-1 and V is TRBV25-1; tentative D call: TRBD1 (5 bases). The CDR3 is 12 residues long. The ends were cut back, 3 bases at V and 10 bases at J, with 12 bases in the middle. CDR1 and CDR2 (germline): MGHDK, SYGVNS.

The chain carries TRBV7-9 and TRBJ1-4; maybe TRBD1 (5 bases). Germline V gives CDR1 SEHNR, CDR2 FQNEAQ (reference sequence). This CDR3 contains 14 residues. Trimming stripped 7 bases from V and 1 base from J, with 10 bases between. DNA for the CDR3: TGTGCCAGCATCGCGGGGGGAACTAATGAAAAACTGTTTTTT. Residues: CASIAGGTNEKLFF.

This clone has more than one count but fewer than ten. Other DNA variants within this sample encode the same CDR3. The rearrangement links TRBV6-6 to TRBJ2-1, with D unclear. The ends were cut back, 3 bases at V and 0 bases at J, with 3 bases in the middle. CDR1 is MNHNY, CDR2 SVGAGI, per germline (reference sequence). The length of the CDR3 is 13 residues. Here the CDR3 DNA reads TGTGCCAGCAGTTATAGCTCCTACAATGAGCAGTTCTTC. Its protein product is CASSYSSYNEQFF.

This clone was picked up a small number of times. The chain couples TRBV9 to TRBJ1-2; 8 nucleotides match TRBD1. V shed 3 bases, J shed 4 bases, and the junction held 5 bases outside the gene matches. This CDR3 spans 14 amino acids. The V gene's germline CDR1 is SGDLS and CDR2 YYNGEE. The CDR3 loop reads CASSGDRSFYGYTF. As DNA, the CDR3 is TGTGCCAGCAGCGGGGACAGGTCCTTCTATGGCTACACCTTC.

About this clone: One end of the junction varies from germline; a read error may be responsible. The V and J genes are TRBV7-9 and TRBJ1-2, with 8 bases aligning to TRBD1. The CDR3 is 16 residues long. Germline V CDR1 and CDR2: SEHNR, FQNEAQ (reference sequence). CDR3 nucleotide sequence: TGTTCCAGCAGCTTAAAGCTGACAGGGGATCGGTATGGCTACACCTTC. Translation gives CSSSLKLTGDRYGYTF.

The gene calls are TRBV7-6 and TRBJ2-3; D might be TRBD2 (5 bases). The V end lost 1 base, the J end lost 5 bases, and 16 bases lay between the germline ends. Germline V gene lookup returns CDR1 SGHVS and CDR2 FNYEAQ. The CDR3 has 16 residues. CDR3 sequence: CASSLGSGGPGDTQYF. The CDR3 bases are TGTGCCAGCAGCTTAGGGTCCGGCGGGCCAGGAGATACGCAGTATTTT.

This chain uses TRBV5-6 with TRBJ2-5; no clear D gene. CDR1 and CDR2 (germline): SGHDT, YYEEEE. Trimming left V 1 base short and J 5 bases short, with 9 bases between. The CDR3 has 13 amino acids. CDR3 region: CASSLFDRETQYF. The CDR3 DNA reads as TGTGCCAGCAGCTTGTTTGATCGGGAGACCCAGTACTTC.

This clone was observed a few times. The gene calls are TRBV19 and TRBJ1-2; no clear D gene. This CDR3 is built from 15 residues. V was trimmed by 0 bases and J by 6 bases, leaving 14 bases between them. CDR1 and CDR2 (germline): LNHDA, SQIVND (reference sequence). CDR3 residues: CASSIDLSRGDGYTF. DNA for the CDR3: TGTGCCAGTAGTATAGATCTGAGCCGCGGAGATGGCTACACCTTC.

V is TRBV10-3 and J is TRBJ2-5, with 10 bases fitting TRBD2. Unmatched junction bases numbered 6, after V lost 6 bases and J lost 5 bases. The CDR3 spans 14 residues. Germline CDR1 reads ENHRY; CDR2 reads SYGVKD. The DNA of the CDR3 is TGTGCCATCAGGGCTAGCGGGGGAGGGGAGACCCAGTACTTC. As protein: CAIRASGGGETQYF.

In this sample, this clone turned up a few times. The chain joins TRBV19 to TRBJ2-1, with TRBD1 matching over 7 bases. Looked up from germline, CDR1 is LNHDA and CDR2 is SQIVND (reference sequence). V was clipped by 6 bases and J by 8 bases; unmatched bases: 10. The CDR3 runs to 14 residues. The chain's CDR3 is CASSRDSGLYEQFF. The CDR3 coding sequence is TGTGCCAGTAGCCGGGACAGTGGGTTATATGAGCAGTTCTTC.

The V and J genes are TRBV30 and TRBJ2-2; 9 nucleotides align to TRBD2. Germline lookup yields CDR1 GTSNPN and CDR2 SVGIG (reference sequence). The V gene end was trimmed by 1 base and the J gene end by 4 bases; junction bases not matched to a gene: 4. This CDR3 comprises 15 residues. The CDR3 is CAWSGGRGGTGELFF. The CDR3 nucleotides are TGTGCCTGGAGTGGCGGGCGGGGGGGCACCGGGGAGCTGTTTTTT.

The rearrangement joins TRBV4-1 to TRBJ2-1, with 8 positions matching TRBD1. V lost 1 base to trimming and J lost 3 bases; unmatched junction nucleotides: 2. The CDR3 is 15 amino acids. Germline CDR1 is MGHRA and CDR2 is YSYEKL. The CDR3, as DNA: TGCGCCAGCAGCCAAGGACAGGGGAACTACAATGAGCAGTTCTTC. This sequence encodes CASSQGQGNYNEQFF.

This chain connects TRBV6-1 to TRBJ1-4; 8 bases map to TRBD1. V shed 6 bases, J shed 4 bases, and the junction held 7 bases outside the gene matches. The CDR3 totals 15 residues. CDR1 is MNHNS and CDR2 is SASEGT in the germline V gene. The CDR3 bases are TGTGCCAGCAGCGCCACAGGGGGGAATAATGAAAAACTGTTTTTT. This gives the protein CASSATGGNNEKLFF.

The chain is built from TRBV19 and TRBJ1-2; 7 bases map to TRBD1. The CDR3 extends over 13 amino acids. The germline gives CDR1 LNHDA, CDR2 SQIVND (reference sequence). After removal of 7 bases from V and 7 bases from J, the junction contained 9 bases not matched to a gene. The CDR3, as DNA: TGTGCCAGTACCCCCAAGGGACAGAGTGGCTACACCTTC. Residues: CASTPKGQSGYTF.